This T cell receptor (beta chain) was retrieved from a study of T cell responses to AZD1222 COVID-19 vaccine. Whole-study results and caveats: The CD4 TCRs associated with vaccination extended across spike and predominated at 160-218 and 743-854. Reports indicate that nearly half of spike-specific TCRs are directed at unmutated variant regions. Donors, mostly white British, included more females; clonal diversity was possibly underestimated. Repertoires were obtained solely post-peak T cell response.

V dropped 5 bases and J dropped 7; count of bases not matched to a gene: 10. Per germline, CDR1 MNHEY and CDR2 SMNVEV (reference sequence). The CDR3 covers 14 residues. As regards this clone: Its antigen is still unknown.

The protocol was immunoSEQ multiplex PCR, while the TCRdb copy is restricted to in-frame clones and leaves out a portion. The repertoire holds around 140,000 clones, 90% to 95% seen once, with 0.91% in the top ten. The input for sequencing was peripheral blood, taken on day 0 of MenACWY control vaccination. The TCR sequence derives from an adult in good health. This sequence joins TRBV27 and TRBJ1-1, with 7 nucleotides matching TRBD1. The CDR3: CASSRQTGTYEAFF. In DNA, the CDR3 is TGTGCCAGCAGTCGTCAGACAGGGACCTATGAAGCTTTCTTT.